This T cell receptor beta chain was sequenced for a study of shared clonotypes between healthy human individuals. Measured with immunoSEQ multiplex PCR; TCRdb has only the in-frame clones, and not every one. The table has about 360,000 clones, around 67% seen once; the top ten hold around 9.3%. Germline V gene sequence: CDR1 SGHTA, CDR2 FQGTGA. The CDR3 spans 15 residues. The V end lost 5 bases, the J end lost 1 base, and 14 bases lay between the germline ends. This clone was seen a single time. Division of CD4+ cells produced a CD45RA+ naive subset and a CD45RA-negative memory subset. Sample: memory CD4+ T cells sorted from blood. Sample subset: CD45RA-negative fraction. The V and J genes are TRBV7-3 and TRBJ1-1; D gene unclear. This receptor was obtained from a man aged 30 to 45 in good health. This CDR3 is CASSPTGVGNTEAFF. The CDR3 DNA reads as TGTGCCAGCAGCCCCACGGGAGTAGGGAACACTGAAGCTTTCTTT.